These 19 T cell receptor beta chains share one sample of origin, sequenced in a study of preoperative IRX-2 immunotherapy in early breast cancer. Treatment indicated: preoperative locoregional IRX-2 cytokine immunotherapy. The assay was immunoSEQ multiplex PCR, and TCRdb's table has in-frame clones only and misses some. Among under 3,500 clones listed, about four fifths were seen once. The input for sequencing was tumor tissue, taken after IRX-2 immunotherapy. These receptors were taken from a human donor with breast cancer.

This chain joins TRBV11-3 and TRBJ2-3; maybe TRBD2 (5 bases). V lost 5 bases and J lost 3, with 15 bases in between. The germline V gene encodes CDR1 SGHNT and CDR2 YENEEA. There are 15 residues in the CDR3. The CDR3 loop reads CASSKLSGYTDTQYF. Here the CDR3 DNA reads TGTGCCAGCAGCAAACTCTCGGGATATACAGATACGCAGTATTTT.

The J gene is TRBJ2-1, the V gene TRBV5-1; either TRBD1 or TRBD2 may fit D (5 bases each). The CDR3 is 14 amino acids. Germline CDR1 reads SGHRS; CDR2 reads YFSETQ. The V end lost 2 bases, the J end lost 4 bases, and 10 bases lay between the germline ends. CDR3 residues: CASSLGDLYNEQFF. CDR3 DNA: TGCGCCAGCAGCTTAGGGGACCTATACAATGAGCAGTTCTTC.

The chain joins TRBV11-3 to TRBJ2-2; the match to TRBD1 covers 8 bases. J gave up 8 bases and V 2 bases, and 13 bases lay outside the gene matches. The CDR3 length is 17 residues. Germline CDR1 reads SGHNT; CDR2 reads YENEEA. This chain's CDR3 is CASSLNPTGGATGELFF. CDR3 nucleotide sequence: TGTGCCAGCAGCTTAAATCCCACAGGGGGAGCTACAGGGGAGCTGTTTTTT. The full variable domain, in which reference TRBV11-3 and TRBJ2-2 provide the parts outside the CDR3, is EAGVVQSPRYKIIEKKQPVAFWCNPISGHNTLYWYLQNLGQGPELLIRYENEEAVDDSQLPKDRFSAERLKGVDSTLKIQPAELGDSAVYLCASSLNPTGGATGELFFGEGSRLTVL.

The rearrangement links TRBV11-3 to TRBJ2-1, with TRBD2 as a possible D gene (6 bases). This CDR3 is built from 17 residues. In germline, CDR1 is SGHNT, CDR2 YENEEA. V lost 5 bases and J lost 0, with 17 bases in between. The CDR3 nucleotides read TGTGCCAGCAGCCACCACCGGGACTGGAGCTCCTACAATGAGCAGTTCTTC. This encodes CASSHHRDWSSYNEQFF.

The J gene is TRBJ2-3, the V gene TRBV6-8; no clear D gene. This CDR3 spans 15 amino acids. Germline assignment: CDR1 MNHGY and CDR2 SAAAGT. V was clipped by 5 bases and J by 0 bases, with 12 bases between them. The CDR3 protein is CASSETRLSTDTQYF. The CDR3 DNA reads as TGTGCCAGCAGTGAGACGAGGCTTAGCACAGATACGCAGTATTTT.

This rearrangement joins TRBV11-3 to TRBJ1-2; TRBD1 is a possible D gene (6 bases). Germline V lookup: CDR1 SGHNT, CDR2 YENEEA. The CDR3 has 14 residues. V was trimmed by 3 bases and J by 4 bases, leaving 12 bases between them. This CDR3 is CASSLDRDTYGYTF. The DNA for the CDR3 is TGTGCCAGCAGCTTGGACCGGGACACCTATGGCTACACCTTC. The complete variable domain, with remaining parts taken from reference TRBV11-3 and TRBJ1-2, reads EAGVVQSPRYKIIEKKQPVAFWCNPISGHNTLYWYLQNLGQGPELLIRYENEEAVDDSQLPKDRFSAERLKGVDSTLKIQPAELGDSAVYLCASSLDRDTYGYTFGSGTRLTVV.

V gene TRBV28 combines with J gene TRBJ1-4; D call uncertain. The CDR3 sequence is 14 residues long. Germline CDR1 MDHEN, CDR2 SYDVKM. V was pared by 3 bases and J by 6 bases, with 11 bases between. The CDR3 loop is CASSFSAVHEKLFF. In nucleotides, the CDR3 is TGTGCCAGCAGTTTTTCCGCGGTCCATGAAAAACTGTTTTTT.

The genes are TRBV11-3 and TRBJ2-7; TRBD2 agrees at 9 bases. Trimming took 5 bases from V and 2 from J; bases not matched to a gene: 10. CDR1 and CDR2 (germline): SGHNT, YENEEA. The CDR3 loop spans 16 amino acids. The DNA of the CDR3 is TGTGCCAGCAGCCCCCTCCGCGCGGGGGGGACCTACGAGCAGTACTTC. It codes for CASSPLRAGGTYEQYF.

The chain couples TRBV10-3 to TRBJ1-2; D remains ambiguous. The germline CDR1 and CDR2 sequences are ENHRY and SYGVKD. Trimming took off 1 base at V and 6 bases at J, with 9 bases between the two ends. This CDR3 has 13 amino acids. In DNA, the CDR3 is TGTGCCATCAGTGAGTTGGTACCGGATGGCTACACCTTC. It is translated as CAISELVPDGYTF.

The rearrangement uses TRBV18 and TRBJ1-2; D not certain. The CDR3 totals 14 residues. V was trimmed by 3 bases and J by 3 bases, leaving 11 bases between them. The germline V gene encodes CDR1 KGHSH and CDR2 LQKENI. This chain's CDR3 is CASSPREVDYGYTF. The CDR3 coding sequence is TGTGCCAGCTCACCGAGGGAGGTTGACTATGGCTACACCTTC.

V usage is TRBV5-1 and J usage is TRBJ1-2; 8 bases are a match to TRBD1. Germline loops: CDR1 SGHRS, CDR2 YFSETQ. This CDR3 has 14 residues. The junction had 8 bases not matched to a gene; V was cut back by 7 bases and J by 3 bases. The CDR3 is CASGRDRSDYGYTF. The CDR3 DNA is TGCGCCAGCGGGCGGGACAGGAGCGACTATGGCTACACCTTC.

The table lists this clone with a count of one. The chain combines TRBV6-8 with TRBJ2-3; D perhaps matches TRBD2 (5 bases). The germline gives CDR1 MNHGY, CDR2 SAAAGT. V was cut by 5 bases and J by 1 base, with 10 bases left in between. CDR3 length: 14 amino acids. The CDR3 region has the DNA TGTGCCAGCAGTGTCAGCGGAGGCACAGATACGCAGTATTTT. This codes for CASSVSGGTDTQYF.

The chain carries TRBV19 and TRBJ1-5; tentatively, D is TRBD1 (5 bases). The CDR3 spans 14 residues. Germline V CDR1 and CDR2: LNHDA, SQIVND (reference sequence). The V end lost 6 bases, the J end lost 0 bases, and 9 bases lay between the germline ends. The CDR3 bases are TGTGCCAGTAGCAGGGTATTTAGCAATCAGCCCCAGCATTTT. Protein sequence: CASSRVFSNQPQHF.

The chain joins TRBV7-5 to TRBJ1-5; the D call in the table, TRBD1, was not verified against the DNA. TRBV7-5 is noted as a pseudogene. The CDR3 length is 15 residues. In DNA, the CDR3 is TGTGCCAGCAGCTTGGCAGGGGGCGGCAATCAGCCCCAGCATTTT. Its protein is CASSLAGGGNQPQHF.

This clone was detected once. This rearrangement joins TRBV7-6 to TRBJ2-1, with 16 bases identical to TRBD2. J lost 9 bases, V lost 5 bases, and 10 bases had no gene match. CDR1 is SGHVS, CDR2 FNYEAQ, per germline. This CDR3 has 17 residues. The DNA for the CDR3 is TGTGCCAGCAGCCCGATTATTGGGACTAGCGGGGGGGTTGAGCAGTTCTTC. Translated: CASSPIIGTSGGVEQFF.

By share, this clone counts as large. This rearrangement joins TRBV11-3 to TRBJ1-5; D is unclear. V lost 5 bases to trimming and J lost 3 bases, with 11 bases between them. CDR3 length: 14 residues. Germline CDR1 SGHNT, CDR2 YENEEA. The chain's CDR3 is CASSLPGYNQPQHF. The CDR3 region has the DNA TGTGCCAGCAGCCTACCGGGCTACAATCAGCCCCAGCATTTT.

This sequence joins TRBV28 and TRBJ2-7; a weak D match, TRBD1 (5 bases). The germline V gene encodes CDR1 MDHEN and CDR2 SYDVKM. CDR3 size: 16 residues. V was shortened by 2 bases and J by 1 base, with 15 bases between the two germline ends. CDR3 amino acids: CASSLVSADSSYEQYF. CDR3 in DNA: TGTGCCAGCAGTTTAGTCAGCGCAGACAGTTCCTACGAGCAGTACTTC. Full variable domain (missing parts from reference TRBV28 and TRBJ2-7): DVKVTQSSRYLVKRTGEKVFLECVQDMDHENMFWYRQDPGLGLRLIYFSYDVKMKEKGDIPEGYSVSREKKERFSLILESASTNQTSMYLCASSLVSADSSYEQYFGPGTRLTVT.

This sequence joins TRBV19 and TRBJ2-5; D possibly corresponds to TRBD1 (6 bases). The CDR3 extends over 14 amino acids. Germline CDR1 is LNHDA and CDR2 is SQIVND (reference sequence). V was pared by 4 bases and J by 2 bases, with 11 bases between. CDR3 residues: CASSNTGFQETQYF. The CDR3 DNA sequence: TGTGCCAGTAGTAACACAGGGTTTCAAGAGACCCAGTACTTC.

This chain connects TRBV28 to TRBJ2-7; D might be TRBD1 (5 bases). This CDR3 is built from 15 residues. Germline CDR1 is MDHEN and CDR2 is SYDVKM. V was clipped by 3 bases and J by 0 bases, with 12 bases between them. The CDR3 region has the DNA TGTGCCAGCAGTTTGGAGCAAGACAGCTCCTACGAGCAGTACTTC. This codes for CASSLEQDSSYEQYF. The full variable domain, in which reference TRBV28 and TRBJ2-7 provide the parts outside the CDR3, is DVKVTQSSRYLVKRTGEKVFLECVQDMDHENMFWYRQDPGLGLRLIYFSYDVKMKEKGDIPEGYSVSREKKERFSLILESASTNQTSMYLCASSLEQDSSYEQYFGPGTRLTVT.